This paragraph covers one T cell receptor (beta chain) sequence. Its antigen remains unknown. The data were obtained in a study of early T cells in non-severe SARS-CoV-2 infection. Study at large: Investigators sequenced bulk RNA drawn from unsorted whole blood, and chains remained unpaired. Study-wide points: Lookups in VDJdb leaned toward anti-spike CD8 responses and missed private and CD4 specificities.

Individual cDNA molecules each received unique molecular identifiers attached to them. From the 5' RACE reads, TCRdb called clonotypes with MiXCR, one entry per CDR3 protein. Among 45,000 to 60,000 distinct CDR3 sequences listed, more than 9% were seen once. The sequence derives from an adult who was a healthcare worker with PCR-confirmed SARS-CoV-2 infection or an uninfected control (not recorded which). Sequencing input: whole blood.

CDR3 residues: CSVQVLNNEQFF. CDR3 in DNA: TGCAGCGTTCAGGTGTTGAACAATGAGCAGTTCTTC. V usage is TRBV29-1 and J usage is TRBJ2-1; D gene ambiguous. The CDR3 totals 12 residues. Trimming removed 5 bases at V and 5 bases at J, with 10 bases between. Looked up from germline, CDR1 is SQVTM and CDR2 is ANQGSEA.